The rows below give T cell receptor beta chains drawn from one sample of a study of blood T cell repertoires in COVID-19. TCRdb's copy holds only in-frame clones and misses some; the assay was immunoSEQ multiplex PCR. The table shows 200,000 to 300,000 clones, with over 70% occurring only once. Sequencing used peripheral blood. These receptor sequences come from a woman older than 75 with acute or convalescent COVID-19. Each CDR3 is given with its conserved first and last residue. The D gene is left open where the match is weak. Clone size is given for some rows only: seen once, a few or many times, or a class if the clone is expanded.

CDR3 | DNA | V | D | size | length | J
CASSLPGTETQYF | TGTGCCAGCAGTTTACCAGGAACAGAGACCCAGTACTTC | TRBV12-3/TRBV12-4 | . | . | 13 | TRBJ2-5
CASSPTGSSGNTIYF | TGTGCCAGCAGCCCGACAGGGTCCTCTGGAAACACCATATATTTT | TRBV6-5 | TRBD1 | once | 15 | TRBJ1-3
CASSSRDRAFF | TGTGCCAGCTCGTCCCGGGACAGGGCTTTCTTT | TRBV12-3/TRBV12-4 | TRBD1 | once | 11 | TRBJ1-1
CASSQDFGQGKNIQYF | TGTGCCAGCAGCCAAGATTTTGGACAGGGGAAAAACATTCAGTACTTC | TRBV3-1/TRBV3-2 | TRBD1 | . | 16 | TRBJ2-4
CASSLGVGSVYEQYF | TGCGCCAGCAGCTTGGGGGTCGGGAGTGTATACGAGCAGTACTTC | TRBV5-1 | . | . | 15 | TRBJ2-7
CATSSSRGGSNQPQHF | TGTGCCACCAGCAGTTCTCGGGGGGGAAGCAATCAGCCCCAGCATTTT | TRBV15 | . | . | 16 | TRBJ1-5
CATATGGIYEQYF | TGTGCCACCGCGACAGGGGGGATCTACGAGCAGTACTTC | TRBV25-1 | TRBD1 | once | 13 | TRBJ2-7
CATSRGLIGGANTGELFF | TGTGCCACCAGCAGAGGCCTAATAGGGGGGGCGAACACCGGGGAGCTGTTTTTT | TRBV15 | . | . | 18 | TRBJ2-2
CASSEWAGDTEAFF | TGTGCCAGCAGTGAATGGGCAGGGGACACTGAAGCTTTCTTT | TRBV6-1 | . | . | 14 | TRBJ1-1
CASSERGLVVQSDF | TGTGCCAGCAGTGAAAGGGGGCTAGTGGTTCAGAGTGACTTC | TRBV2 | TRBD1 | few | 14 | TRBJ2-7
CASSSRTGTDTQYF | TGCGCCAGCAGCTCCAGGACAGGCACAGATACGCAGTATTTT | TRBV5-1 | . | . | 14 | TRBJ2-3
CASKPQTGGPYQPQHF | TGTGCCAGCAAACCCCAAACAGGGGGCCCCTATCAGCCCCAGCATTTT | TRBV28 | TRBD1 | . | 16 | TRBJ1-5
CASNLGGQGARNEQFF | TGTGCCAGCAACCTAGGGGGCCAGGGGGCGAGGAATGAGCAGTTCTTC | TRBV27 | TRBD1 | . | 16 | TRBJ2-1
CASSVGRSGPGNTIYF | TGTGCCAGCAGCGTAGGTAGGTCGGGTCCTGGAAACACCATATATTTT | TRBV9 | . | . | 16 | TRBJ1-3
CASSQDGFVSQHF | TGCGCCAGCAGCCAAGACGGGTTTGTGTCCCAGCATTTT | TRBV4-1 | . | . | 13 | TRBJ1-5
CASSYRGPNTEAFF | TGTGCCAGCAGTTACAGGGGGCCGAACACTGAAGCTTTCTTT | TRBV6-5 | TRBD1 | . | 14 | TRBJ1-1